This record concerns one T cell receptor beta chain sequence. Its antigen is as yet unknown. Genomic DNA acted as the template from which TCR beta VDJ combination and CDR3 sequence profiling were carried out. Each CDR3 protein gets one entry after TCRdb re-called the reads with MiXCR. The sample yields a few hundred thousand distinct CDR3 sequences, about 59% seen once. CDR3 length equals 16 residues. Trimming removed 7 bases at V and 0 bases at J, with 13 bases between. Germline CDR1 is SNHLY and CDR2 is FYNNEI. The sample belongs to a study of CD8+CD57+ T cells in acquired aplastic anemia. Across the study: Healthy-donor CD4+ cells averaged about 11 million reads.

General observations from the study: Patients and controls shared twenty-nine CD8+ CDR3 sequences. Patients and controls had CD8+ Simpson's diversity values that were not significantly distinct.

This chain uses TRBV2 with TRBJ2-6; D might be TRBD1 (6 bases). The sequenced material came from sorted CD4+, CD8+, or CD8+CD57+ T cells (not recorded which) from PBMCs. This receptor was obtained from a human donor in good health. The CDR3 sequence is CASMGSGHSGANVLTF. The CDR3 DNA reads TGTGCCAGCATGGGATCGGGACACTCTGGGGCCAACGTCCTGACTTTC.